Reported below is one T cell receptor beta chain. TCRdb's table, derived via immunoSEQ multiplex PCR, lists solely in-frame clones and lacks some. Among 140,000 to 150,000 clones listed, around 83% were seen once. Those who participated ranged in age from roughly 18 to 89 years and resided in about two dozen US areas. No more than 2 weeks before study entry, exposed participants had met a case of COVID-19. The data derive from a study of blood T cell repertoires in COVID-19. As for the study in general: From T cells, B-cell-depleted T cells, or PBMCs came the material, which was cDNA or gDNA.

The CDR3 runs 14 residues. Germline CDR1 is MNHEY and CDR2 is SVGAGI. V was clipped by 7 bases and J by 3 bases; unmatched bases: 5. The chain couples TRBV6-5 to TRBJ1-2; 10 bases match TRBD1. The source is a woman between 50 and 59 years old who had been exposed to COVID-19. Sequenced input: PBMCs or T cells enriched from blood (not recorded which). The CDR3 loop reads CASKRGQGDYGYTF. For the CDR3, the DNA is TGTGCCAGCAAGAGAGGACAGGGGGACTATGGCTACACCTTC.